This passage covers 17 T cell receptor beta chains from one sample sequenced in a study of shared clonotypes between healthy human individuals. Measured with immunoSEQ multiplex PCR; TCRdb has only the in-frame clones, and not every one. This sample yields over a million clones, of which around 78% are seen a single time; roughly 0.55% belongs to the top ten. Sequencing used memory CD4+ T cells from PBMCs. This sample's subset: CD45RA-negative fraction. Receptors originate from a young man in good health. Some clones in this sample may be carry-over from other donors' samples.

The chain links TRBV28 to TRBJ2-7; no definite D call. Germline values: CDR1 MDHEN, CDR2 SYDVKM. This CDR3 comprises 11 residues. The V end was cut by 3 bases, the J end by 5 bases, with 5 bases between. The CDR3 nucleotides are TGTGCCAGCAGTTTCTACCACGAGCAGTACTTC. Its translation: CASSFYHEQYF.

This clone was counted ten times or more. The V call is TRBV19, the J call TRBJ2-2; TRBD2 matches 7 bases. CDR1 and CDR2 (germline): LNHDA, SQIVND (reference sequence). This CDR3 region has 18 residues. The V gene end was trimmed by 1 base and the J gene end by 1 base; junction bases not matched to a gene: 9. CDR3 sequence (DNA): TGTGCCAGTAGTATAGTAAGGGGAGCGGGGCAGAACACCGGGGAGCTGTTTTTT. Protein sequence: CASSIVRGAGQNTGELFF.

This clone was seen just once. A read error likely explains this, since a far larger clone differs by one base. This chain joins TRBV6-4 and TRBJ2-1; D perhaps matches TRBD2 (6 bases). This CDR3 comprises 13 residues. The germline V gene encodes CDR1 MRHNA and CDR2 SNTAGT. The CDR3 region has the DNA TGTGCCGGCAGTTTAGCGGTGAACAATGAGCAGTTCTTC. Translated, it gives CAGSLAVNNEQFF.

This chain uses TRBV7-6 with TRBJ1-4; D might be TRBD1 (6 bases). CDR3 length: 17 amino acids. The V gene's germline CDR1 is SGHVS and CDR2 FNYEAQ. V lost 5 bases and J 3 bases, leaving 19 bases between the germline ends. CDR3 in amino acids: CASSPAGQGWANEKLFF. The CDR3 region has the DNA TGTGCCAGCAGCCCAGCGGGGCAGGGGTGGGCTAATGAAAAACTGTTTTTT. Full variable domain (outside the CDR3, taken from reference TRBV7-6 and TRBJ1-4): GAGVSQSPRYKVTKRGQDVALRCDPISGHVSLYWYRQALGQGPEFLTYFNYEAQQDKSGLPNDRFSAERPEGSISTLTIQRTEQRDSAMYRCASSPAGQGWANEKLFFGSGTQLSVL.

A note on this clone: Other DNA sequences in the same sample also yield this CDR3. The chain uses TRBV7-2 and TRBJ2-7, with 7 nucleotides matching TRBD2. CDR3 length: 14 residues. The V gene end was trimmed by 1 base and the J gene end by 4 bases; junction bases not matched to a gene: 4. Looked up from germline, CDR1 is SGHTA and CDR2 is FQGNSA. CDR3 coding DNA: TGTGCCAGCAGCTTAGGTCAGGGAGGGTACGAGCAGTACTTC. Translation: CASSLGQGGYEQYF.

The rearrangement uses TRBV5-1 and TRBJ2-5; perhaps TRBD1 as D (6 bases). V gave up 2 bases and J gave up 2 bases, with 13 bases separating them. The CDR3 has 15 amino acids. Germline values: CDR1 SGHRS, CDR2 YFSETQ. The CDR3 loop reads CASSLQGHHQETQYF. The DNA for the CDR3 is TGCGCCAGCAGCTTACAGGGACACCATCAAGAGACCCAGTACTTC.

This sequence joins TRBV11-3 and TRBJ2-7; D is unresolved. The V and J ends lost 1 base and 7 bases respectively, with 14 bases between them. The CDR3 spans 14 residues. Germline V gene data show CDR1 as SGHNT and CDR2 as YENEEA. The CDR3 coding sequence is TGTGCCAGCAGCTTAGGGAGTGGCCGTCGGGAGCAGTACTTC. Its translation: CASSLGSGRREQYF. Looking up the rest from reference TRBV11-3 and TRBJ2-7 gives the full variable domain: EAGVVQSPRYKIIEKKQPVAFWCNPISGHNTLYWYLQNLGQGPELLIRYENEEAVDDSQLPKDRFSAERLKGVDSTLKIQPAELGDSAVYLCASSLGSGRREQYFGPGTRLTVT.

This clone appeared a single time. The gene calls are TRBV18 and TRBJ2-2; TRBD1 or TRBD2 may be the D gene (5 bases each). Between the trimmed V and J ends, which lost 0 bases and 0 bases, there was a span of 8 bases. The CDR3 totals 16 residues. The germline V gene encodes CDR1 KGHSH and CDR2 LQKENI. This chain's CDR3 is CASSPPVGANTGELFF. The CDR3 bases are TGTGCCAGCTCACCACCGGTGGGGGCGAACACCGGGGAGCTGTTTTTT.

Worth noting for this clone: Mismatch with germline at one junction end may stem from a read error. DNA of the CDR3: TGCAGTGCTAGTATATACACTGAGCAGTTCTTC. It yields the protein CSASIYTEQFF. The chain joins TRBV20-1 to TRBJ2-1; D is unresolved. The CDR3 is 11 amino acids. In germline, CDR1 is DFQATT, CDR2 SNEGSKA (reference sequence).

Only a few counts were recorded for this clone. The chain carries TRBV2 and TRBJ2-5; TRBD2 might be the D (6 bases). This CDR3 spans 11 amino acids. Germline assignment: CDR1 SNHLY and CDR2 FYNNEI. The V and J ends lost 2 bases and 13 bases respectively, with 11 bases between them. DNA of the CDR3: TGTGCCAGCAGTGAATGGGGACTTCGGTACTTC. It specifies CASSEWGLRYF.

The chain has TRBV5-1 and TRBJ2-2; tentatively, D is TRBD1 or TRBD2 (6 bases each). CDR1 and CDR2 from the germline V gene are SGHRS and YFSETQ. This CDR3 spans 17 amino acids. Trimming took 3 bases from V and 4 from J, leaving 19 bases between them. The CDR3 coding sequence is TGCGCCAGCAGCTCCGTCTCGGGGGCCTTACTCACCGGGGAGCTGTTTTTT. Its translation: CASSSVSGALLTGELFF.

As for this clone: Additional DNA sequences in this sample encode the identical CDR3. This chain connects TRBV28 to TRBJ2-4; D is unresolved. The CDR3 spans 16 residues. V gave up 6 bases and J gave up 0 bases, with 15 bases separating them. CDR1 MDHEN and CDR2 SYDVKM come from the germline V gene. CDR3 in amino acids: CASSPLLLVAKNIQYF. CDR3 coding DNA: TGTGCCAGCAGCCCCCTACTACTGGTAGCCAAAAACATTCAGTACTTC.

This clone was counted at least ten times. V and J are TRBV5-1 and TRBJ1-1; no reliable D call. The V gene lost 0 bases and the J gene lost 2 bases, with 17 bases spanning the gap. Germline-derived CDR1 and CDR2 are SGHRS and YFSETQ. This CDR3 contains 17 residues. In nucleotides, the CDR3 is TGCGCCAGCAGCTTGGTGCCGGGTTCGGGAGACAACACTGAAGCTTTCTTT. It yields the protein CASSLVPGSGDNTEAFF.

Only one count was recorded for this clone. The sample has other DNA sequences that encode this CDR3 too. The chain recombines TRBV7-3 with TRBJ2-2, with TRBD1 matching over 7 bases. The ends lost 5 bases at V and 3 bases at J; junction bases unmatched: 3. This CDR3 is built from 14 residues. The germline V gene encodes CDR1 SGHTA and CDR2 FQGTGA. CDR3 DNA: TGTGCCAGCAGCCGGGACAGAGACACCGGGGAGCTGTTTTTT. Its protein product is CASSRDRDTGELFF.

The rearrangement joins TRBV7-9 to TRBJ2-2; possibly TRBD1 for D (5 bases). V shed 5 bases and J shed 4 bases, with 14 bases lying between them. This CDR3 has 15 residues. In germline, CDR1 is SEHNR, CDR2 FQNEAQ (reference sequence). The DNA of the CDR3 is TGTGCCAGCAGCCCTAGACAGAGCACCACCGGGGAGCTGTTTTTT. Protein: CASSPRQSTTGELFF.

This clone was recorded only once. This sample also contains other DNA sequences that code for the same CDR3. The chain joins TRBV6-6 to TRBJ2-7; TRBD1 matches 10 bases. Unmatched junction bases numbered 3, after V lost 6 bases and J lost 4 bases. Germline loops: CDR1 MNHNY, CDR2 SVGAGI (reference sequence). The CDR3 is 13 residues long. The CDR3 sequence is CASSRDRGYEQYF. CDR3 bases: TGTGCCAGCAGCCGGGACAGGGGTTACGAGCAGTACTTC.

On this clone itself: Other DNA sequences within the sample encode an identical CDR3. V usage is TRBV7-9 and J usage is TRBJ1-1; TRBD1 might be the D (5 bases). The CDR3 consists of 13 residues. CDR1 is SEHNR, CDR2 FQNEAQ, per germline (reference sequence). The V end was cut by 4 bases, the J end by 3 bases, with 9 bases between. The CDR3 coding sequence is TGTGCCAGCAGCTCTCAGGGAGACACTGAAGCTTTCTTT. Translation: CASSSQGDTEAFF. Based on the CDR3 plus reference TRBV7-9 and TRBJ1-1, the full variable domain is DTGVSQNPRHKITKRGQNVTFRCDPISEHNRLYWYRQTLGQGPEFLTYFQNEAQLEKSRLLSDRFSAERPKGSFSTLEIQRTEQGDSAMYLCASSSQGDTEAFFGQGTRLTVV.